This T cell receptor beta chain derives from a study of blood T cells in healthy people across ages. Next came a second PCR, run for 7 to 11 cycles, which used a sample-barcoded 5' primer along with a J-beta primer mix. A single record per CDR3 protein comes from TCRdb applying MiXCR to the 5' RACE reads. The sample carries hundreds of thousands of distinct CDR3 sequences, roughly 64% recorded once. The V gene lost 3 bases and the J gene lost 0 bases, with 23 bases spanning the gap. Per the germline V gene, CDR1 is LGHNA and CDR2 is YNFKEQ. The CDR3 extends over 19 amino acids. Input material: blood. The TCR sequence derives from a young man in good health. The rearrangement uses TRBV4-2 and TRBJ2-5; weak D call: TRBD1 (6 bases). The CDR3 loop is CASSHPILQGAKNQETQYF. The CDR3 bases are TGTGCCAGCAGCCATCCCATCTTACAGGGAGCTAAAAACCAAGAGACCCAGTACTTC.